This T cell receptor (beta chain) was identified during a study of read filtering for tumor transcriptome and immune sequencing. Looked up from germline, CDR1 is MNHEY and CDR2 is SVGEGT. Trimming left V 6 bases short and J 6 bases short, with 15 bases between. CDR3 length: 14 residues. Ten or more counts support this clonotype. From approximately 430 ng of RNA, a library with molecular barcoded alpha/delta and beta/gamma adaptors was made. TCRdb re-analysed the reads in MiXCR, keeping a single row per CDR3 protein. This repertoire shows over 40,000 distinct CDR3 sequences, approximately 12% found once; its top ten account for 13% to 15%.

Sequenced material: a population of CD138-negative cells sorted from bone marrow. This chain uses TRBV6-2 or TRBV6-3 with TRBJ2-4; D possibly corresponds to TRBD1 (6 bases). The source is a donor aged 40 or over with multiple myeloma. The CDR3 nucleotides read TGTGCCAGCAGCCACCGGGACATTTTAAACATTCAGTACTTC. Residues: CASSHRDILNIQYF.